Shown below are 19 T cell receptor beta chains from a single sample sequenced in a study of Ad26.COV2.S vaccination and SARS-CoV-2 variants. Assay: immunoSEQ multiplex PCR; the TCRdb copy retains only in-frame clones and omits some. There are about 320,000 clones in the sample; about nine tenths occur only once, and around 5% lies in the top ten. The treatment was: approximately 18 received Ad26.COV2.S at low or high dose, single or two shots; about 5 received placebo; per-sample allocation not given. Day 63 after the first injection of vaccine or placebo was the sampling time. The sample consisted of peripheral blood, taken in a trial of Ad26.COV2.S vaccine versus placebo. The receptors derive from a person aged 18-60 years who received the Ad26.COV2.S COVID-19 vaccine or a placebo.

The CDR3 region is CASSGSLYEQYF. The CDR3 coding sequence is TGTGCCAGCAGCGGGAGCCTTTACGAGCAGTACTTC. This sequence joins TRBV5-8 and TRBJ2-7, with D perhaps TRBD2 (5 bases). The CDR3 runs 12 residues. V dropped 4 bases and J dropped 4 bases, with 9 bases sitting between them. Germline V gives CDR1 SGHTS, CDR2 YDEGEE. The variable domain in full, completed from reference TRBV5-8 and TRBJ2-7, reads EAGVTQSPTHLIKTRGQQATLRCSPISGHTSVYWYQQALGLGLQFLLWYDEGEERNRGNFPPRFSGRQFPNYSSELNVNALELEDSALYLCASSGSLYEQYFGPGTRLTVT.

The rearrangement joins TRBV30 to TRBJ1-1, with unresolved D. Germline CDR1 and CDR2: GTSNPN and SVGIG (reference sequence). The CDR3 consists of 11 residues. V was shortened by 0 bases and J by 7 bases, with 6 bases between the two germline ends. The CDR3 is CAWSVKVEAFF. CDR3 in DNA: TGTGCCTGGAGTGTCAAGGTTGAAGCTTTCTTT.

The CDR3 DNA reads as TGTGCCAGCAGCTTAGCGAAATGGTCGGACACCATATATTTT. Its protein is CASSLAKWSDTIYF. The chain recombines TRBV7-6 with TRBJ1-3; D remains unclear. The CDR3 spans 14 residues. The germline V and J ends were trimmed by 0 bases and 8 bases, with 11 bases remaining between them. Per germline, CDR1 SGHVS and CDR2 FNYEAQ.

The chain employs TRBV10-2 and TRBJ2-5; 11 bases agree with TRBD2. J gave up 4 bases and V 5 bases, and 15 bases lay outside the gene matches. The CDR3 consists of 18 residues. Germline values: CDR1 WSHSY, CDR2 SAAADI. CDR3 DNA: TGCGCCAGCAGTCACTCACTTACTAGCGGGGGATTACTAGAGACCCAGTACTTC. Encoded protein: CASSHSLTSGGLLETQYF.

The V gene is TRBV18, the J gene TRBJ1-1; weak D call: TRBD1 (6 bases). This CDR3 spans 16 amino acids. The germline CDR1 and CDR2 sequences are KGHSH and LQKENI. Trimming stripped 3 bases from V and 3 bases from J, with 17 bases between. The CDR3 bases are TGTGCCAGCTCACCTACCACAGGGTTCAGAGACACTGAAGCTTTCTTT. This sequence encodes CASSPTTGFRDTEAFF.

CDR3 loop: CASSPQGRGGGDTQYF. The CDR3 DNA reads TGTGCCAGCTCACCACAAGGAAGGGGCGGCGGAGATACGCAGTATTTT. V and J are TRBV18 and TRBJ2-3; D might be TRBD1 (5 bases). The CDR3 covers 16 residues. Per the germline V gene, CDR1 is KGHSH and CDR2 is LQKENI. V was shortened by 1 base and J by 5 bases, with 16 bases between the two germline ends.

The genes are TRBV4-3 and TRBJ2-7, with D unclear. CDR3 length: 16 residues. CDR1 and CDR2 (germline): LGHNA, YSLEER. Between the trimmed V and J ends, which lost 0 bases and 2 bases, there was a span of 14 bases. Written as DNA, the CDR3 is TGCGCCAGCAGCCAAGATCATAGACAAGGAGCCTACGAGCAGTACTTC. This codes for CASSQDHRQGAYEQYF.

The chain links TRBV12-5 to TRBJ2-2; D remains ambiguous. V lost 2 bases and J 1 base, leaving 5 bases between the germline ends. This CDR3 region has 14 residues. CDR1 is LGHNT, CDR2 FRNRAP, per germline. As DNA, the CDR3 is TGTGCTAGTGGTTTGTACTGGAACACCGGGGAGCTGTTTTTT. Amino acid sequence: CASGLYWNTGELFF.

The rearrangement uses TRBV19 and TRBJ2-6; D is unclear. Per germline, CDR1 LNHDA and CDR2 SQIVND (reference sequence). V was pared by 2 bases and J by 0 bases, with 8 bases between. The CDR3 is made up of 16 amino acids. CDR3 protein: CASSIQDLSGANVLTF. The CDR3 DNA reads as TGTGCCAGTAGTATACAGGACCTCTCTGGGGCCAACGTCCTGACTTTC.

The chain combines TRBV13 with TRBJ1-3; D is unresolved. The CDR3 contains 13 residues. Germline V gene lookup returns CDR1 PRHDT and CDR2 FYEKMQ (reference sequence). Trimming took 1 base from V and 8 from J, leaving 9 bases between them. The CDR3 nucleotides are TGTGCCAGCAGCTTAGAAGTCTCGGACACCATATATTTT. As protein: CASSLEVSDTIYF.

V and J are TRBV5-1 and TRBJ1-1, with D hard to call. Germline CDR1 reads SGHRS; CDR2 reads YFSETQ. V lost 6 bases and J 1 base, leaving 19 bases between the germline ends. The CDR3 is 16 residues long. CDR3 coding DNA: TGCGCCAGCACCCAATACGGAGAGCGGTCGAACACTGAAGCTTTCTTT. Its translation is CASTQYGERSNTEAFF.

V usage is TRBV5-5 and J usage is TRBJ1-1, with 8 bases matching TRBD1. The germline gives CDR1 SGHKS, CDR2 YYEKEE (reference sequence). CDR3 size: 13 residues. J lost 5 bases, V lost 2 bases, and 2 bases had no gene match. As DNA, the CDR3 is TGTGCCAGCAGCTTACAGGGGGGGACTGAAGCTTTCTTT. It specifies CASSLQGGTEAFF.

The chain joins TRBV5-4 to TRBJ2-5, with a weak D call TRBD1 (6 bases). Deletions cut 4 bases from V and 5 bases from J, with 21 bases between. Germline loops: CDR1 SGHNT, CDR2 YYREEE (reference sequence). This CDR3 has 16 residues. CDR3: CASSPPTGWGLETQYF. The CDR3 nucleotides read TGTGCCAGCAGCCCTCCCACAGGGTGGGGATTGGAGACCCAGTACTTC.

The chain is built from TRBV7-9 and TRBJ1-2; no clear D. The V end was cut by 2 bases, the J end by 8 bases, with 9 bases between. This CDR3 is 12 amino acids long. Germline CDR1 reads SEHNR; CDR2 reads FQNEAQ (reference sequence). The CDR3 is CASSLLRLGYTF. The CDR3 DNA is TGTGCCAGCAGCTTATTAAGGCTGGGCTACACCTTC.

CDR3 residues: CAWSLSGVTEAFF. As DNA, the CDR3 is TGTGCCTGGAGTCTCTCAGGGGTCACTGAAGCTTTCTTT. The genes are TRBV30 and TRBJ1-1, with D perhaps TRBD1 (6 bases). V lost 2 bases and J 4 bases, leaving 11 bases between the germline ends. This CDR3 is 13 amino acids long. Germline assignment: CDR1 GTSNPN and CDR2 SVGIG (reference sequence).

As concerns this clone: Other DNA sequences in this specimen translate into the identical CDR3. The chain's CDR3 is CASSLSQNYGYTF. The CDR3, as DNA: TGTGCCAGCAGTTTGAGTCAAAACTATGGCTACACCTTC. The chain carries TRBV12-3 or TRBV12-4 and TRBJ1-2; no clear D gene. The CDR3 runs 13 residues. V was trimmed by 3 bases and J by 2 bases, leaving 7 bases between them.

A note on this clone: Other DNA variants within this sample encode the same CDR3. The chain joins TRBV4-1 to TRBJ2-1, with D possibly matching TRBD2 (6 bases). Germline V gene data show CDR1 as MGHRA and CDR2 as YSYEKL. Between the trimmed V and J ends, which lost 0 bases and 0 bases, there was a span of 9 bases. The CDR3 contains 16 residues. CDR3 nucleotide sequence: TGCGCCAGCAGCCAAGACGGGGGTAGCTCCTACAATGAGCAGTTCTTC. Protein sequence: CASSQDGGSSYNEQFF.

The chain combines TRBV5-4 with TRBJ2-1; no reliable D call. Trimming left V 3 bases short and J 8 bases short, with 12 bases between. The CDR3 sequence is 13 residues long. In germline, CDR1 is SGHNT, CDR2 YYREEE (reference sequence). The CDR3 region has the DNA TGTGCCAGCAGCTCCCGGGCTTTAGATGAGCAGTTCTTC. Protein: CASSSRALDEQFF.

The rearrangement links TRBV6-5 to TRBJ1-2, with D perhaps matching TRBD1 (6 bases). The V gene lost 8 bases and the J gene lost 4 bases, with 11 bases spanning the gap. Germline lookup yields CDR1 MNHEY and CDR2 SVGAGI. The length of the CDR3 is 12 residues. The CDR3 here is CASYRVGYGYTF. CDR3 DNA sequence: TGTGCCAGCTACAGGGTAGGCTATGGCTACACCTTC.